This TCR beta chain was found in a study of tumor-infiltrating lymphocytes in primary liver carcinoma. Across the study: Primary liver carcinoma in the patients was surgically resected.

Reverse transcription of roughly 470 ng total RNA with a constant-region primer produced TCR beta cDNA. Generation of the TCR beta libraries relied on three nested multiplex PCR rounds using slightly modified ARM-PCR. The first two PCR rounds, roughly 9 cycles each, used TRBV1-TRBV30 forward primers and a C-beta reverse primer. MiXCR, applied by TCRdb to the multiplex PCR reads, yields one record per CDR3 protein. This table has approximately 320,000 distinct CDR3 sequences, around three fifths appearing once. This CDR3 contains 14 residues. Trimming left V 1 base short and J 1 base short, with 9 bases between. Germline CDR1 and CDR2: SGHDT and YYEEEE. Blood RNA originated from unsorted whole blood, with germline DNA additionally extracted. A roughly 4-milliliter peripheral blood sample was collected before surgery. Study-level results: It was tumor-adjacent and tumor-blood pairs that overlapped less than tumor region pairs did.

Remarks on this clonotype: Its matching antigen is unknown.

This TCR came from a woman aged 25 to 39 with primary liver carcinoma and hepatitis B virus infection. The chain carries TRBV5-6 and TRBJ2-7, with D unresolved. What was sequenced was peripheral blood. The CDR3 nucleotides are TGTGCCAGCAGCTTGTCTCCAGAATCCTACGAGCAGTACTTC. Translated, it gives CASSLSPESYEQYF.